This T cell receptor beta chain was sequenced for a study of immune cell composition in non-small cell lung cancer. The V and J ends lost 1 base and 4 bases respectively, with 18 bases between them. This CDR3 is built from 17 residues. Per the germline V gene, CDR1 is SGHAT and CDR2 is FQNNGV. Study observations and caveats: Shared sequences between tumour-reactive and dominant in vivo clones were not proven. Tumour-associated clones >0.5% occurred in about a third of adenocarcinomas, less than 80% of squamous. Lung squamous cell carcinoma tumours had significantly higher top 10 clone scores and productive clonality than lung adenocarcinoma.

Assay used: immunoSEQ multiplex PCR; TCRdb lists only in-frame clones, some missing. This table has roughly 1,700 clones, about four fifths appearing once. In the case of this clone: As yet, its antigen is unknown.

Material for sequencing was lung tumor tissue. This chain joins TRBV11-2 and TRBJ2-3; D might be TRBD2 (7 bases). The TCR sequence derives from a human donor with non-small cell lung cancer. The CDR3 DNA follows: TGTGCCAGCAGCTTAGTGAGAGGGACAAGCGGGGCAGATACGCAGTATTTT. Encoded protein: CASSLVRGTSGADTQYF.